What follows are 10 T cell receptor beta chains derived from one specimen sequenced in a study of blood T cell repertoires in COVID-19. TCRdb's table, derived via immunoSEQ multiplex PCR, lists solely in-frame clones and lacks some. The sample includes approximately 250,000 clones, roughly 90% seen only once; the top ten take approximately 3%. Material: PBMCs or T cells enriched from blood (not recorded which). These receptors came from a man in his forties who had been exposed to COVID-19.

In this sample, this clone turned up once. This chain joins TRBV15 and TRBJ2-1; the D gene is possibly TRBD1 (6 bases). V dropped 3 bases and J dropped 0 bases, with 12 bases sitting between them. The CDR3 runs 16 residues. Germline V gene data show CDR1 as LNHNV and CDR2 as YYDKDF (reference sequence). CDR3 residues: CATSSSQGSSYNEQFF. CDR3 nucleotide sequence: TGTGCCACCAGCAGTAGCCAGGGGAGCTCCTACAATGAGCAGTTCTTC.

This clone has just one count. The chain employs TRBV9 and TRBJ1-3; D might be TRBD1 (5 bases). The CDR3 length is 14 residues. Trimming left V 6 bases short and J 2 bases short, with 12 bases between. From germline, CDR1 is SGDLS and CDR2 YYNGEE. In nucleotides, the CDR3 is TGTGCCAGCACCTCCGGAGGGGCTGGAAACACCATATATTTT. It specifies CASTSGGAGNTIYF.

The count of this clone is one. The chain links TRBV11-2 to TRBJ2-7; TRBD1 matches 12 bases. After removal of 3 bases from V and 2 bases from J, the junction contained 5 bases not matched to a gene. The CDR3 extends over 16 amino acids. Germline CDR1 is SGHAT and CDR2 is FQNNGV. The CDR3: CASSFGTGGRTYEQYF. For the CDR3, the DNA is TGTGCCAGCAGCTTTGGGACAGGGGGCCGGACCTACGAGCAGTACTTC.

V usage is TRBV30 and J usage is TRBJ2-3; 7 bases are a match to TRBD1. J gave up 2 bases and V 4 bases, and 6 bases lay outside the gene matches. Germline values: CDR1 GTSNPN, CDR2 SVGIG (reference sequence). This CDR3 contains 14 residues. The CDR3 nucleotides read TGTGCCTGGACAGGGGGTCCCTTCACAGATACGCAGTATTTT. It is translated as CAWTGGPFTDTQYF.

This clone has just one count. This chain connects TRBV18 to TRBJ1-1; tentative D call: TRBD1 (5 bases). CDR1 KGHSH and CDR2 LQKENI come from the germline V gene. This CDR3 is built from 15 residues. The V and J ends lost 3 bases and 7 bases respectively, with 18 bases between them. CDR3 residues: CASSPGGSFSGEAFF. The CDR3 DNA reads TGTGCCAGCTCACCGGGGGGAAGTTTCTCAGGTGAAGCTTTCTTT.

In this sample, this clone turned up a few times. This chain connects TRBV28 to TRBJ2-7; possible D gene TRBD2, 5 bases. Germline lookup yields CDR1 MDHEN and CDR2 SYDVKM. V was shortened by 6 bases and J by 2 bases, with 20 bases between the two germline ends. CDR3 size: 16 residues. The CDR3 sequence: CASSPGASSSPYEQYF. As DNA, the CDR3 is TGTGCCAGCAGCCCTGGAGCTAGCAGCAGCCCCTACGAGCAGTACTTC.

V usage is TRBV6-5 and J usage is TRBJ1-5; D gene uncertain. Trimming stripped 0 bases from V and 7 bases from J, with 7 bases between. This CDR3 is 13 amino acids long. The germline V gene has CDR1 MNHEY and CDR2 SVGAGI. CDR3 nucleotide sequence: TGTGCCAGCAGTTACTCGATCGGGCAGCCCCAGCATTTT. It is translated as CASSYSIGQPQHF.

The rearrangement uses TRBV6-1 and TRBJ2-1; D may be TRBD1 (6 bases). Trimming shortened V by 1 base and J by 9 bases, and 19 bases separated the two germline ends. CDR1 is MNHNS and CDR2 is SASEGT in the germline V gene. The CDR3 extends over 16 amino acids. Written as DNA, the CDR3 is TGTGCCAGCAGTGAAGGAGGACAGCTGCTTAGGGGTGAGCAGTTCTTC. This translates into CASSEGGQLLRGEQFF.

The V call is TRBV4-2, the J call TRBJ2-2; D might be TRBD1 (6 bases). CDR1 is LGHNA and CDR2 is YNFKEQ in the germline V gene. CDR3 length equals 14 residues. V was pared by 1 base and J by 3 bases, with 6 bases between. The CDR3 reads CASSQGQDTGELFF. The CDR3 DNA reads as TGTGCCAGCAGCCAAGGACAGGACACCGGGGAGCTGTTTTTT.

The chain uses TRBV7-9 and TRBJ1-1, with D possibly being TRBD1 (6 bases). This CDR3 contains 15 residues. Deletions cut 5 bases from V and 6 bases from J, with 19 bases between. The germline V gene encodes CDR1 SEHNR and CDR2 FQNEAQ (reference sequence). The CDR3 coding sequence is TGTGCCAGCAGCCGACGTGGACAGACAGACCCTGAAGCTTTCTTT. Protein: CASSRRGQTDPEAFF.